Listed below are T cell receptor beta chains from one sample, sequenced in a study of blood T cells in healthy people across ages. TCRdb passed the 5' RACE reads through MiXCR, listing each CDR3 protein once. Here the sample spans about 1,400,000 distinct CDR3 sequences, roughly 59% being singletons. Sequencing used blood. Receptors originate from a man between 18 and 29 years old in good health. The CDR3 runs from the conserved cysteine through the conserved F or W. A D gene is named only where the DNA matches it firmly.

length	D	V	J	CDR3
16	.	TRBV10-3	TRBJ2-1	CAISESLAGRSDEQFF
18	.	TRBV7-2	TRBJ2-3	CTSSLAPPSYSSTDTQYF
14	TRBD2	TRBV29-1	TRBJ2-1	CSVRGGATYNEQFF
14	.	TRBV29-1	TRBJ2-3	CSVFVQSSTDTQYF
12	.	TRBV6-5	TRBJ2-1	CASSYFGGEQFF
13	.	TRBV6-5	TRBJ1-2	CASSYRWSYGYTF
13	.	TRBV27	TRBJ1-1	CASRVSMNTEAFF
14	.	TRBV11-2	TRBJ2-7	CASSFGQGYHEQYF
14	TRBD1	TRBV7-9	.	CASSLANRGHEQYF
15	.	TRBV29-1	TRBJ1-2	CSVEIADAGPGGYTF
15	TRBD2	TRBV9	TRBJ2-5	CASSGGDYSQETQYF
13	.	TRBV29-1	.	CSGSGGRWETQYF
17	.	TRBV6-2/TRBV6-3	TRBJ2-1	CASSPFVGGVGHNEQFF
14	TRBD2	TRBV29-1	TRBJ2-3	CSTGLAGGRDTQYF
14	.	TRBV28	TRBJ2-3	CASSSETGTDTQYF
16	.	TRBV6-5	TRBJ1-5	CASSSIQGKGNQPQHF
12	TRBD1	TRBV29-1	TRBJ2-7	CSVTQTGGGQYF
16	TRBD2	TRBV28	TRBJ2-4	CANLPQRGGRGNIQYF
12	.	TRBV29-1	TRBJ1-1	CSVQTGGSEAFF
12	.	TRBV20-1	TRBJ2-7	CSASYTSYEQYF
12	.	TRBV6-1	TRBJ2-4	CASSEDGHIQYF
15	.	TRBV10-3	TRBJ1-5	CAISESVGSNQPQHF
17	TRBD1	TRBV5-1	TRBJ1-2	CASSFRNRGESRYGYTF
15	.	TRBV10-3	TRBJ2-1	CAISAGDDPLNEQFF
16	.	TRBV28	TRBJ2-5	CASSYSTGSFGETQYF
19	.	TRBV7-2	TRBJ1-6	CASSPDPRQASSYNSPLHF
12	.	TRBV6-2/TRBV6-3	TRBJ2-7	CAGRDKAYEQYF
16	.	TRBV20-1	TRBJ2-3	CSARDSRGRVRVTQYF
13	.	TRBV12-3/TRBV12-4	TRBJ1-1	CASSVMMNTEAFF
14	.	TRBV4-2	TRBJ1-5	CASSQPGQRTPQHF
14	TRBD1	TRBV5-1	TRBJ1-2	CASSLRQGAGGYTF
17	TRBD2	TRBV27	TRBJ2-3	CASERLGTRGATDTQYF
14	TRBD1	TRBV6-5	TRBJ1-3	CASSSGQVMNTIYF
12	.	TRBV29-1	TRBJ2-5	CSVEGVSSGSYF
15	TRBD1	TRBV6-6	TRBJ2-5	CASSYATGGLETQYF
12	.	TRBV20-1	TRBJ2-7	CSALPASYEQYF
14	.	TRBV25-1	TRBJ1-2	CASSEVVYNYGYTF
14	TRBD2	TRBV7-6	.	CASSSGLEVDEQYF
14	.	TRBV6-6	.	CASSTPTVENEQYF
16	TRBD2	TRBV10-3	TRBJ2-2	CAISGPLAGNTGELFF
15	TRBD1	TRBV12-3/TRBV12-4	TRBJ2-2	CASSGGTGGPGELFF
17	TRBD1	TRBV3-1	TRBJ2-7	CASSQVPRGQGIYEQYF
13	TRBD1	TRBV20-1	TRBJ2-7	CSAEKTGVYEQYF
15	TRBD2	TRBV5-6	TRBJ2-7	CASSNRLTSGYEQYF
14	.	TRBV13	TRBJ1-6	CASLLWGRNSPLHF
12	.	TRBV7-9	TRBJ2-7	CASLGGLDEQYF
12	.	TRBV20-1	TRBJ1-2	CSAATDSYGYTF
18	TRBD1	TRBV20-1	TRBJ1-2	CSARDGGYMTGRVYGYTF
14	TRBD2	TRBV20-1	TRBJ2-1	CSALPGLGYNEQFF
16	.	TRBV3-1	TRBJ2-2	CASSPRGGGNTRELFF
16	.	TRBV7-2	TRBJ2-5	CASSSGVSGPQETQYF
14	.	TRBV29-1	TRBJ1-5	CSPESRAGNQPQHF
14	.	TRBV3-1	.	CASSNRELSYEQYF
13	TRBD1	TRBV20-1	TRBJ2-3	CSAGGMDLDTQYF
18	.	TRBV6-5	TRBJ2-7	CASSYAGEVGGSIYEQYF
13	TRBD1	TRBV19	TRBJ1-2	CASMTGGIYGYTF
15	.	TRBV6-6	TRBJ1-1	CASSYWHPENTEAFF
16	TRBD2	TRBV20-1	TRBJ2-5	CSARSRSAGGGETQYF
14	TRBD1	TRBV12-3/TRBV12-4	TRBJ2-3	CASSLTGRLDTQYF